This T cell receptor (beta chain) was documented in a study of cytomegalovirus exposure and HLA in healthy donors. Study-level findings and limits: Cytomegalovirus-associated status was assigned to fewer than 200 TCR beta chains.

The V gene end was trimmed by 9 bases and the J gene end by 0 bases; junction bases not matched to a gene: 6. From germline, CDR1 is MNHNY and CDR2 SVGAGI (reference sequence). The CDR3 runs 14 residues. Remarks on this clone: The antigen is not known.

Produced via immunoSEQ multiplex PCR; TCRdb's table is partial and in-frame only. The sample contains 260,000 or so clones, 90% of which appear only once. Sequencing was performed on PBMCs. This sequence was found in a woman aged 30 to 39 in good health and CMV-seronegative. V gene TRBV6-6 combines with J gene TRBJ2-5; 8 nucleotides line up with TRBD2. CDR3 in amino acids: CASERESYQETQYF. CDR3 coding DNA: TGTGCCAGTGAGCGGGAGTCATACCAAGAGACCCAGTACTTC.